These 21 T cell receptor beta chains share one sample of origin, sequenced in a study of radiotherapy plus CTLA-4 blockade in lung cancer. Libraries were prepared by immunoSEQ multiplex PCR; TCRdb keeps only in-frame clonotypes and omits some of them. The sample consists of tens of thousands of clones, 79% of them appearing once. The source material was peripheral blood, sampled from a patient treated with radiotherapy plus ipilimumab. All receptors derive from a human donor with non-small cell lung cancer that progressed on radiotherapy plus ipilimumab.

This clone was observed once. The V and J genes are TRBV7-6 and TRBJ2-7; TRBD1 is a possible D gene (5 bases). This CDR3 comprises 13 residues. Germline lookup yields CDR1 SGHVS and CDR2 FNYEAQ. Trimming took 3 bases from V and 5 from J, leaving 11 bases between them. The CDR3 reads CASSLQGSDEQYF. Here the CDR3 DNA reads TGTGCCAGCAGCTTGCAGGGCTCGGACGAGCAGTACTTC. Drawing the rest from reference TRBV7-6 and TRBJ2-7, the complete variable domain is GAGVSQSPRYKVTKRGQDVALRCDPISGHVSLYWYRQALGQGPEFLTYFNYEAQQDKSGLPNDRFSAERPEGSISTLTIQRTEQRDSAMYRCASSLQGSDEQYFGPGTRLTVT.

The chain is built from TRBV28 and TRBJ1-5, with a possible D match to TRBD1 (6 bases). Germline V gene lookup returns CDR1 MDHEN and CDR2 SYDVKM. The V end lost 2 bases, the J end lost 3 bases, and 17 bases lay between the germline ends. The CDR3 is 17 amino acids. The chain's CDR3 is CASSLPLQGGSNQPQHF. In DNA, the CDR3 is TGTGCCAGCAGTTTACCCCTACAGGGAGGGTCCAATCAGCCCCAGCATTTT.

A few counts support this clone. The rearrangement uses TRBV25-1 and TRBJ1-1; D not resolved. V lost 2 bases, J lost 3 bases, and 7 bases lay in between. The CDR3 covers 13 residues. The V gene's germline CDR1 is MGHDK and CDR2 SYGVNS. CDR3 nucleotide sequence: TGTGCCAGCAGTGAAGGGGATCACACTGAAGCTTTCTTT. It encodes CASSEGDHTEAFF.

V is TRBV9 and J is TRBJ1-5; 7 nucleotides match TRBD1. The V gene end was trimmed by 3 bases and the J gene end by 2 bases; junction bases not matched to a gene: 5. Germline CDR1 and CDR2: SGDLS and YYNGEE. The CDR3 covers 15 residues. CDR3 bases: TGTGCCAGCAGCGAAGGGACAGATCGCAATCAGCCCCAGCATTTT. This gives the protein CASSEGTDRNQPQHF. The full variable domain, with the rest looked up from reference TRBV9 and TRBJ1-5, is DSGVTQTPKHLITATGQRVTLRCSPRSGDLSVYWYQQSLDQGLQFLIQYYNGEERAKGNILERFSAQQFPDLHSELNLSSLELGDSALYFCASSEGTDRNQPQHFGDGTRLSIL.

The V call is TRBV5-4, the J call TRBJ2-7; D is tentatively TRBD1 or TRBD2 (5 bases each). Germline CDR1 is SGHNT and CDR2 is YYREEE (reference sequence). The length of the CDR3 is 14 residues. V gave up 4 bases and J gave up 3 bases, with 14 bases separating them. CDR3 bases: TGTGCCAGCAGCCGCCGGGACGGTATCTACGAGCAGTACTTC. Its translation is CASSRRDGIYEQYF.

This chain's CDR3 is CASSVEGAGSPLHF. As DNA, the CDR3 is TGTGCCAGCAGCGTAGAGGGGGCCGGTTCACCCCTCCACTTT. The chain joins TRBV9 to TRBJ1-6, with 7 bases that match TRBD1. The trim removed 0 bases at V and 9 bases at J, leaving 3 bases unmatched. Germline CDR1 reads SGDLS; CDR2 reads YYNGEE. This CDR3 has 14 amino acids.

The gene calls are TRBV28 and TRBJ1-4; D possibly corresponds to TRBD1 (6 bases). Germline V gene lookup returns CDR1 MDHEN and CDR2 SYDVKM. Trimming left V 6 bases short and J 3 bases short, with 14 bases between. The CDR3 sequence is 15 residues long. This CDR3 reads CASRNRGPPNEKLFF. CDR3 coding DNA: TGTGCCAGCAGAAATCGGGGGCCGCCTAATGAAAAACTGTTTTTT.

The V call is TRBV25-1, the J call TRBJ1-2; the D gene is possibly TRBD1 (5 bases). V lost 3 bases, J lost 4 bases, and 12 bases lay in between. CDR1 and CDR2 (germline): MGHDK, SYGVNS. The CDR3 has 14 amino acids. The DNA for the CDR3 is TGTGCCAGCAGTGACTCCGGGACCCTCTATGGCTACACCTTC. Amino acids: CASSDSGTLYGYTF.

This chain connects TRBV10-3 to TRBJ1-2, with 9 bases identical to TRBD1. The CDR3 runs 18 residues. The V and J ends lost 0 bases and 4 bases, in that order; junction bases with no gene match: 12. Germline V gene sequence: CDR1 ENHRY, CDR2 SYGVKD. CDR3: CAISESRGQGLPSYGYTF. In DNA form, the CDR3 reads TGTGCCATCAGTGAGTCGCGGGGACAGGGCCTGCCTTCCTATGGCTACACCTTC.

The V call is TRBV28, the J call TRBJ1-5, with D tentatively TRBD1 (6 bases). CDR1 and CDR2 (germline): MDHEN, SYDVKM. V was shortened by 1 base and J by 13 bases, with 11 bases between the two germline ends. The CDR3 sequence is 12 residues long. As DNA, the CDR3 is TGTGCCAGCAGTTTATCCGGACAGATGCAGCATTTT. It translates to CASSLSGQMQHF.

The genes are TRBV6-1 and TRBJ1-2; TRBD1 agrees at 9 bases. Per the germline V gene, CDR1 is MNHNS and CDR2 is SASEGT. The ends lost 0 bases at V and 2 bases at J; junction bases unmatched: 4. The CDR3 covers 16 residues. The CDR3 sequence is CASSEAGQGGNYGYTF. CDR3 nucleotide sequence: TGTGCCAGCAGTGAAGCGGGACAGGGTGGGAACTATGGCTACACCTTC.

The V and J genes are TRBV19 and TRBJ1-1; maybe TRBD1 (6 bases). With 6 bases removed from V and 6 bases from J, the gap between germline ends came to 14 bases. Germline values: CDR1 LNHDA, CDR2 SQIVND (reference sequence). The length of the CDR3 is 13 residues. CDR3: CASRAFTGSEAFF. In DNA, the CDR3 is TGTGCCAGTAGGGCCTTCACAGGGTCTGAAGCTTTCTTT.

This sequence joins TRBV5-4 and TRBJ2-5, with unresolved D. Germline CDR1 reads SGHNT; CDR2 reads YYREEE (reference sequence). The CDR3 contains 13 residues. V lost 5 bases to trimming and J lost 4 bases, with 12 bases between them. The CDR3 loop is CASRGGMGETQYF. DNA for the CDR3: TGTGCCAGCAGGGGCGGTATGGGAGAGACCCAGTACTTC. The full variable domain, completed using reference TRBV5-4 and TRBJ2-5, is ETGVTQSPTHLIKTRGQQVTLRCSSQSGHNTVSWYQQALGQGPQFIFQYYREEENGRGNFPPRFSGLQFPNYSSELNVNALELDDSALYLCASRGGMGETQYFGPGTRLLVL.

This rearrangement joins TRBV6-5 to TRBJ2-7; D may be TRBD1 or TRBD2 (5 bases each). V was trimmed by 2 bases and J by 2 bases, leaving 13 bases between them. This CDR3 contains 15 residues. In germline, CDR1 is MNHEY, CDR2 SVGAGI. CDR3 amino acids: CASSYEAGSPYEQYF. CDR3 sequence (DNA): TGTGCCAGCAGTTACGAGGCAGGGAGCCCCTACGAGCAGTACTTC.

This clone was seen more than once but under ten times. The rearrangement joins TRBV9 to TRBJ2-7, with D possibly matching TRBD1 (6 bases). Germline CDR1 reads SGDLS; CDR2 reads YYNGEE. CDR3 size: 13 residues. V was clipped by 0 bases and J by 8 bases, with 12 bases between them. CDR3 DNA sequence: TGTGCCAGCAGCGTAGGGCACAGGGACCAGCAGTACTTC. As protein: CASSVGHRDQQYF.

Only one count was recorded for this clone. The chain recombines TRBV19 with TRBJ2-7; D ambiguous. The CDR3 extends over 13 amino acids. Germline-derived CDR1 and CDR2 are LNHDA and SQIVND (reference sequence). V was trimmed by 0 bases and J by 3 bases, leaving 6 bases between them. In DNA form, the CDR3 reads TGTGCCAGTAGTATAGATGGGAACTACGAGCAGTACTTC. Amino acids: CASSIDGNYEQYF.

The rearrangement links TRBV4-3 to TRBJ2-5, with 7 bases fitting TRBD1. This CDR3 comprises 14 residues. Looked up from germline, CDR1 is LGHNA and CDR2 is YSLEER. With V trimmed by 1 base and J by 1 base, 0 bases remained unmatched. Here the CDR3 DNA reads TGCGCCAGCAGCCAAGGGGACAGCCAAGAGACCCAGTACTTC. Encoded protein: CASSQGDSQETQYF.

This clone was seen more than once but under ten times. The CDR3 region is CASSLAGNQNEQFF. The CDR3 coding sequence is TGTGCCAGCAGCTTAGCCGGGAATCAAAATGAGCAGTTCTTC. The chain has TRBV7-9 and TRBJ2-1, with D perhaps TRBD2 (5 bases). V was clipped by 0 bases and J by 7 bases, with 10 bases between them. The CDR3 consists of 14 residues. CDR1 SEHNR and CDR2 FQNEAQ come from the germline V gene (reference sequence).

The chain is built from TRBV11-2 and TRBJ2-1; D call uncertain. V lost 2 bases and J lost 4, with 9 bases in between. The CDR3 covers 14 residues. CDR1 is SGHAT and CDR2 is FQNNGV in the germline V gene. CDR3: CASSLIRGYNEQFF. The CDR3 region has the DNA TGTGCCAGCAGCTTAATCAGAGGATACAATGAGCAGTTCTTC. Using reference TRBV11-2 and TRBJ2-1 for the parts outside the CDR3, the full variable domain is EAGVAQSPRYKIIEKRQSVAFWCNPISGHATLYWYQQILGQGPKLLIQFQNNGVVDDSQLPKDRFSAERLKGVDSTLKIQPAKLEDSAVYLCASSLIRGYNEQFFGPGTRLTVL.

The count of this clone is one. V gene TRBV7-9 combines with J gene TRBJ1-1; tentatively, D is TRBD1 (5 bases). The CDR3 contains 14 residues. Germline V gives CDR1 SEHNR, CDR2 FQNEAQ (reference sequence). Between the trimmed V and J ends, which lost 3 bases and 1 base, there was a span of 9 bases. Here the CDR3 DNA reads TGTGCCAGCAGCTTGACAACAGGGAACACTGAAGCTTTCTTT. It specifies CASSLTTGNTEAFF.

The genes are TRBV7-8 and TRBJ2-3; 8 bases fit TRBD2. The germline V gene encodes CDR1 SGHVS and CDR2 FQNEAQ. The junction had 6 bases not matched to a gene; V was cut back by 2 bases and J by 2 bases. The CDR3 length is 16 residues. CDR3 sequence reads: CASSLSSGSPTDTQYF. As DNA, the CDR3 is TGTGCCAGCAGCTTATCCAGCGGGAGTCCCACAGATACGCAGTATTTT.